The 11 T cell receptor beta chains presented below share a single source sample, sequenced in a study of cytomegalovirus exposure and HLA in healthy donors. TCRdb keeps only in-frame clones here, not all; method: immunoSEQ multiplex PCR. Of roughly 63,000 clones detected, 70% to 90% appear once; the ten largest clones hold 0.95% to 1.5%. The sequenced material came from PBMCs. These TCRs come from a young woman in good health and CMV-seronegative.

V and J are TRBV5-4 and TRBJ2-1, with D uncertain. Per the germline V gene, CDR1 is SGHNT and CDR2 is YYREEE (reference sequence). V was pared by 0 bases and J by 4 bases, with 8 bases between. CDR3 length: 14 amino acids. This CDR3 reads CASSLDPAYNEQFF. CDR3 DNA: TGTGCCAGCAGCTTGGATCCAGCGTACAATGAGCAGTTCTTC. The full variable domain, rest sourced from reference TRBV5-4 and TRBJ2-1, is ETGVTQSPTHLIKTRGQQVTLRCSSQSGHNTVSWYQQALGQGPQFIFQYYREEENGRGNFPPRFSGLQFPNYSSELNVNALELDDSALYLCASSLDPAYNEQFFGPGTRLTVL.

V is TRBV4-1 and J is TRBJ2-1; 13 bases agree with TRBD2. This CDR3 spans 18 amino acids. Germline CDR1 and CDR2: MGHRA and YSYEKL. Trimming at V came to 0 bases and at J to 7 bases, leaving 9 bases not matched to a gene. The CDR3 DNA reads as TGCGCCAGCAGCCAAGAACCACTAGCGGGAGGGCCGAGAAATGAGCAGTTCTTC. Translation gives CASSQEPLAGGPRNEQFF.

This sequence joins TRBV19 and TRBJ1-2; no clear D. Trimming left V 2 bases short and J 0 bases short, with 10 bases between. This CDR3 contains 15 residues. Germline V CDR1 and CDR2: LNHDA, SQIVND (reference sequence). This chain's CDR3 is CASSILTDTNYGYTF. DNA for the CDR3: TGTGCCAGTAGTATACTAACAGATACTAACTATGGCTACACCTTC.

This chain uses TRBV30 with TRBJ2-1; 12 bases line up with TRBD2. V dropped 3 bases and J dropped 4; count of bases not matched to a gene: 7. The CDR3 totals 16 residues. Germline V lookup: CDR1 GTSNPN, CDR2 SVGIG (reference sequence). In nucleotides, the CDR3 is TGTGCCTGGAGACCGGGACTAGCGGGTAGATACAATGAGCAGTTCTTC. Translated: CAWRPGLAGRYNEQFF.

This clone has more than one count but fewer than ten. The CDR3 coding sequence is TGTGCCACCCTGGGGGGCCGGGGGGGATACTACGAGCAGTACTTC. Translating gives CATLGGRGGYYEQYF. This chain joins TRBV2 and TRBJ2-7; 8 nucleotides line up with TRBD2. With V trimmed by 10 bases and J by 3 bases, 14 bases remained unmatched. CDR1 is SNHLY, CDR2 FYNNEI, per germline. The CDR3 runs to 15 residues.

The CDR3 is CASSVDTGLMYGYTF. For the CDR3, the DNA is TGTGCCAGCAGCGTAGATACAGGTTTGATGTATGGCTACACCTTC. V usage is TRBV9 and J usage is TRBJ1-2; possibly TRBD1 for D (5 bases). Trimming removed 0 bases from V and 5 bases from J, with 14 bases in between. The V gene's germline CDR1 is SGDLS and CDR2 YYNGEE. This CDR3 has 15 amino acids.

The gene calls are TRBV7-2 and TRBJ1-1; 7 positions agree with TRBD1. The length of the CDR3 is 15 residues. V dropped 5 bases and J dropped 2; count of bases not matched to a gene: 8. Germline CDR1 SGHTA, CDR2 FQGNSA. The CDR3: CASSGGGTANTEAFF. The CDR3 nucleotides are TGTGCCAGCAGCGGAGGAGGGACAGCTAACACTGAAGCTTTCTTT.

This rearrangement joins TRBV29-1 to TRBJ1-4, with D unresolved. The germline V gene encodes CDR1 SQVTM and CDR2 ANQGSEA. The V end lost 1 base, the J end lost 7 bases, and 10 bases lay between the germline ends. This CDR3 spans 13 amino acids. The CDR3 reads CSVEGVGGEKLFF. CDR3 nucleotide sequence: TGCAGCGTTGAAGGGGTGGGAGGTGAAAAACTGTTTTTT.

This sequence joins TRBV9 and TRBJ2-2; no clear D gene. The germline V gene encodes CDR1 SGDLS and CDR2 YYNGEE. The CDR3 totals 15 residues. Trimming took 4 bases from V and 4 from J, leaving 14 bases between them. The CDR3 sequence: CASSPSIVGTGELFF. In DNA form, the CDR3 reads TGTGCCAGCAGCCCCTCGATTGTCGGCACCGGGGAGCTGTTTTTT.

The rearrangement links TRBV4-2 to TRBJ2-7; TRBD2 matches at 10 bases. The V gene's germline CDR1 is LGHNA and CDR2 YNFKEQ. The CDR3 is 15 amino acids. With V trimmed by 2 bases and J by 2 bases, 3 bases remained unmatched. CDR3 in amino acids: CASSQMGLATYEQYF. CDR3 nucleotides: TGTGCCAGCAGCCAAATGGGACTAGCGACCTACGAGCAGTACTTC.

The CDR3 coding sequence is TGTGCCAGCAGTCAAGTTGCGGGAGGGCCATATTCCTACAATGAGCAGTTCTTC. Encoded protein: CASSQVAGGPYSYNEQFF. The chain carries TRBV27 and TRBJ2-1; 9 nucleotides align to TRBD2. After removal of 5 bases from V and 1 base from J, the junction contained 12 bases not matched to a gene. The CDR3 extends over 18 amino acids. Per germline, CDR1 MNHEY and CDR2 SMNVEV (reference sequence).